The 3 T cell receptor beta chains below were found in one sample sequenced in a study of PD-L1 blockade in urothelial cancer. The time point denotes: peripheral blood 6 weeks after treatment start. The table came from immunoSEQ multiplex PCR; TCRdb's copy has only in-frame clones and leaves some out. This sample has some 31,000 clones; roughly three quarters occur once, and the top ten carry around 3.4%. The sequences come from PBMCs, collected around atezolizumab (anti-PD-L1) treatment. These receptors were taken from a man aged 70-80 years with urothelial cancer.

This chain joins TRBV4-1 and TRBJ1-2; D is perhaps TRBD1 (6 bases). The CDR3 covers 14 residues. Germline lookup yields CDR1 MGHRA and CDR2 YSYEKL. Trimming removed 2 bases from V and 2 bases from J, with 9 bases in between. CDR3 in DNA: TGCGCCAGCAGCCAACACGGACAGAACTATGGCTACACCTTC. It encodes CASSQHGQNYGYTF.

The V call is TRBV9, the J call TRBJ1-4, with a weak D call TRBD1 (6 bases). Per germline, CDR1 SGDLS and CDR2 YYNGEE. Trimming cost V 4 bases and J 8 bases, with 9 bases left between them. The CDR3 is made up of 12 amino acids. The CDR3 protein is CASSPQGEKLFF. CDR3 nucleotides: TGTGCCAGCAGCCCTCAGGGGGAAAAACTGTTTTTT.

The V call is TRBV4-3, the J call TRBJ1-2; no definite D call. The CDR3 contains 17 residues. Germline CDR1 and CDR2: LGHNA and YSLEER. The V gene lost 0 bases and the J gene lost 5 bases, with 19 bases spanning the gap. CDR3 protein: CASSQDGPGPVRYGYTF. CDR3 nucleotides: TGCGCCAGCAGCCAAGATGGGCCAGGCCCTGTACGATATGGCTACACCTTC.